The clone carrying this TCR beta chain was counted only a few times. What it binds is unknown. TCRdb redid the calling of the 5' RACE reads with MiXCR, one entry per CDR3 protein. The sample holds over 600,000 distinct CDR3 sequences, 15% to 20% seen once. This specimen comes from a study of CD8 T cells in ankylosing spondylitis. Overall study results and limits: Roughly 8 highly homologous variants made up a TCR beta motif that seemed to typify ankylosing spondylitis blood.

V gave up 6 bases and J gave up 5 bases, with 19 bases separating them. The CDR3 length is 15 residues. CDR1 and CDR2 (germline): DFQATT, SNEGSKA (reference sequence). The sample taken for sequencing was blood, either unsorted or a sorted T cell fraction (not recorded which). J is TRBJ1-4 and V is TRBV20-1; D not certain. The clonotype was recovered from a male donor with ankylosing spondylitis. The DNA of the CDR3 is TGCAGTGCAACTATGGGCCTAAGCCGAAATGAAAAACTGTTTTTT. It is translated as CSATMGLSRNEKLFF.